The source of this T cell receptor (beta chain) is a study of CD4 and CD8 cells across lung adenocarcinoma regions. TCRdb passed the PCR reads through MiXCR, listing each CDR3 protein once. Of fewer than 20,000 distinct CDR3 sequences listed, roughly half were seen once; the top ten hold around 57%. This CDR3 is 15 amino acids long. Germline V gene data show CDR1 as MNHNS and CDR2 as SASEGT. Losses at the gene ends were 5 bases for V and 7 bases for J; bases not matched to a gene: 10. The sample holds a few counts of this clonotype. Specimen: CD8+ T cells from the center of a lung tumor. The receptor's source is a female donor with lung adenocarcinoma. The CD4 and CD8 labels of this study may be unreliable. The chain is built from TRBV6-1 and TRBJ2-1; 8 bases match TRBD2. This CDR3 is CASSRISGKGNEQFF. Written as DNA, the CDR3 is TGTGCCAGCAGTCGAATTAGCGGGAAGGGAAATGAGCAGTTCTTC.